Detailed here is one T cell receptor beta chain. In its sample, this clone was seen a few times. What antigen it recognizes has not been identified. Per-base qualities were not stored, and no clone one base away is much larger. From alopecia areata patients, peripheral blood was collected along with lesional scalp punch biopsies. PBMCs were isolated by density centrifugation and stained for CD3, CD4 and CD8, after which CD4+ and CD8+ T cells were sorted on a FACSAria. As part of a multicenter biomarker study, untreated alopecia areata patients were recruited. For about 5 biomarker-study patients, blood CD8+ T cells were further sorted into NKG2D-low and NKG2D-high fractions. The sample is drawn from a study of CD8+ T cells in alopecia areata (dated by TCRdb to the late 2010s). Study-wide context: In both human patients and the C3H/HeJ mouse model, the study applied high-throughput TCRbeta sequencing to look at T cell clonal expansion in alopecia areata. In humans, TCRbeta sequencing was performed on scalp tissue and on sorted CD4+ and CD8+ peripheral blood T cells from healthy controls and from patients with patchy or totalis/universalis alopecia areata. Scalp clonality was compared among normal scalp (n=4), patchy alopecia areata scalp (n=8), and alopecia totalis/universalis scalp (n=8). RNA came from the PAXgene miRNA kit for fixed scalp, the miRNeasy kit for PBMCs, and the RNeasy kit for mouse skin. TCRbeta CDR3 regions were amplified by immunoSEQ multiplex PCR using 35 Vbeta forward and 13 Jbeta reverse primers.

On the study overall, not on this receptor specifically: Unlike mouse skin, where gammadelta T cells dominate, normal human skin contains resident alphabeta T cells that get sequenced too, which complicates analysis of the scalp TCR repertoire. Shared TCR sequences between patients were less evident than in mice, which may be partly attributable to HLA diversity in the patient population. Compared with normal scalp, lesional scalp had higher clonality and more expanded CD8+ clones, particularly in alopecia totalis/universalis, a pattern that suggests antigenic drive.

V is trimmed back by 6 bases and J by 4 bases, and the junction contains 13 bases that no gene match accounts for. CDR1 SGHDN and CDR2 FVKESK were looked up in the germline V gene. The CDR3, cysteine through phenylalanine, is 18 amino acids long. Solely the CDR3 DNA is kept, with 54 bases framed from the first base. Library construction relied on the immunoSEQ multiplex PCR assay. For TCR sequencing, RNA was extracted from every sample and reverse transcribed into cDNA to serve as template. First-strand cDNA was synthesized using SuperScript III with a 2:1 mix of oligo-dT and random hexamers. Amplification bias was assessed with a synthetic immune receptor repertoire, and residual bias was removed computationally. As for how the authors treated the data: Raw reads were preprocessed for error removal, and CDR3 was defined according to IMGT conventions as running from the conserved cysteine to phenylalanine. Clonality was computed as 1 minus the Shannon entropy, with the entropy normalized by log2 of the number of productive unique TCRs. Whether scalp clones were CD4 or CD8 was inferred by matching scalp TCRbeta sequences against CD4 and CD8 repertoires sorted from blood. Sourced from immuneACCESS, this table was stored by TCRdb with only in-frame sequences that have V and J called. A share of the clones is absent; for the studies checked, an unresolved V gene accounts for under half, and the remainder has no known explanation. V and J calls and clone size are copied from that table; D and trimming were computed from the DNA. Here the sample has some 120,000 clones; less than 50% occur a single time. Roughly a tenth of the sample belongs to the ten largest clones.

The source of this sequence is a human donor with alopecia areata. Rearrangement joined TRBV14 to TRBJ2-6, and 9 junctional nucleotides match TRBD1. The material sequenced was NKG2D-low CD8+ T cells sorted from blood. Explained via the paper, the cell subset or site label denotes: sorted CD8+ NKG2D-low blood T cells. The base sequence is TGTGCCAGCAGTAAGACCGGGACAGGGCATTCCGGGGCCAACGTCCTGACTTTC. Its protein product is CASSKTGTGHSGANVLTF.